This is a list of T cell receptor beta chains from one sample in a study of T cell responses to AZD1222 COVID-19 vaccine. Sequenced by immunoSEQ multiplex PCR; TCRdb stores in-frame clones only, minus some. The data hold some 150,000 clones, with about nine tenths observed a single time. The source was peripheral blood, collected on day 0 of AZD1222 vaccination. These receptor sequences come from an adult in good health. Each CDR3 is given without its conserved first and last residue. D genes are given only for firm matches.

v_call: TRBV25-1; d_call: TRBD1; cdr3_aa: ASSIPGQQQGYT
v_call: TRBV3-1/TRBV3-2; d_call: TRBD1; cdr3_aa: ASSQRTRTGSGYT
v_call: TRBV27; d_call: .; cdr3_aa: ASRARATNYGYT
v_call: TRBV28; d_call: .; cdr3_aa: ASSPVVAQRLKAF
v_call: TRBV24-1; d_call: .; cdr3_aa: ATSDLGSEAF
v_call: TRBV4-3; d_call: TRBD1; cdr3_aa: ASSQGTGSSAGELF
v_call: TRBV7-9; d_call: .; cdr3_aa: ASSLGGTYEQY
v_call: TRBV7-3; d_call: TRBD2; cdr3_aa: ASSLGGTSYNEQF
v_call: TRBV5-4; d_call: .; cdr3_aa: ASSLQAHTEAF
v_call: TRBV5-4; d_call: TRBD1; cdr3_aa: ASSLVGGGNTEAF
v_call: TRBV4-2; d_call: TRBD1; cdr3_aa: ASSQDSDRNYEQY
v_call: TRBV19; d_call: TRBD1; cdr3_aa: ASLRDRAYEQY
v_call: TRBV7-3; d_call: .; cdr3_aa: ASSLRPGTIYEQY
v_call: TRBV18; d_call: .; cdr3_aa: ASSPVGASGNTIY
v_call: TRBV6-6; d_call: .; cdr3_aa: ASSYEGAYGYT
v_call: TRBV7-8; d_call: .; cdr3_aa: ASSRRGGGGNTGELF
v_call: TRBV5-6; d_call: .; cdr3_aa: ASSSNSPLH
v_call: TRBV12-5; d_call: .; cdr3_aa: ASGFGGSTDTQY
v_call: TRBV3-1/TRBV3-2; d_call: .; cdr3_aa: ASSPPPGYYGYT
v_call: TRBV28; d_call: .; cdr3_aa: ASRNQGNSNQPQH
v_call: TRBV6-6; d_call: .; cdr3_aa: ASRGAANEKLF
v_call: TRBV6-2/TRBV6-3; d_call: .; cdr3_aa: ASSYPTAYNSPLH
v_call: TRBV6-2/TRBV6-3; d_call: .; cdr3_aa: ASSYLKNTEAF
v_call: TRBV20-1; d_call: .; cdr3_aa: SAPSDYEQY
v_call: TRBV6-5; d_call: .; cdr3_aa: ASSPGWNEQF
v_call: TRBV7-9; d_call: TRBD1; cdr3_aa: ASSFGTGGGYT
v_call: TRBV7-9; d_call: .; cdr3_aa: ASSLREVSYNEQF
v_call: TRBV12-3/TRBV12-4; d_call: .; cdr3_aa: ASSLGQTYGYT
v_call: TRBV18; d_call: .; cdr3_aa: ATQNGADAF
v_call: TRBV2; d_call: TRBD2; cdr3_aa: ASRTTSGITGELF
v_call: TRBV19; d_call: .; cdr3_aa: ASSIIGTGSLTDTQY
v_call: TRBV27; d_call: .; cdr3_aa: ASSFGGYTEAF
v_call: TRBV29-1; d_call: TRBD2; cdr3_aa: SVEDLRGTSGSVRQF
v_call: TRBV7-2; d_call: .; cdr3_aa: ASRKSGGMVEQY
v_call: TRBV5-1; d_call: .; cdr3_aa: ASSLGGLTDTQY
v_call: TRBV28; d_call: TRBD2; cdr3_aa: ASSLTSGTTDTQY
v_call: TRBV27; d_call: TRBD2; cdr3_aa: ASRVSGIYEQY
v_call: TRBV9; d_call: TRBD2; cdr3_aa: ASSEGTSGIETQY
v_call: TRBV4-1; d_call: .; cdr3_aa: ASSQGGILETQY
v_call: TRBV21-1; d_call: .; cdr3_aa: ASSNPQREGRENIQY
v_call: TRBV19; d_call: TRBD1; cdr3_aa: ASSPETGGYYEQY
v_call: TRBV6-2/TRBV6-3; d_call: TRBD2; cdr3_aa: ASSYALQGTSGSRSYNEQF
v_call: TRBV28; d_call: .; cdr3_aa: ASREDYGYT
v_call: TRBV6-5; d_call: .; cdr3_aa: ASSPRAGSVWGYT
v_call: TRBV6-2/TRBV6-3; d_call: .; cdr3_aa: ASSLSGENEKLF
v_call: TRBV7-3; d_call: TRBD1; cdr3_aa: ASSSETGSYEQY
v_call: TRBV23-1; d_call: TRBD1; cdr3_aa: ASASGQPYNEQF
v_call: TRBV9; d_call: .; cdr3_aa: ASSQGNQPQH
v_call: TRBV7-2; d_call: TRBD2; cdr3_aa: ASSLASGRLNEQY
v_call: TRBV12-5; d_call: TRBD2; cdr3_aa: ARGGPGYEQY
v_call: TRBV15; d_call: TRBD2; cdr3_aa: ATSRRGLAGGGRETQY
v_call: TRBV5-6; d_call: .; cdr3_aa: ASSLETHRVSNQPQH
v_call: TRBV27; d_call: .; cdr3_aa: ASSGTSRSPLH
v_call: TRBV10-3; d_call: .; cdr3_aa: AIRGDGPYEQY
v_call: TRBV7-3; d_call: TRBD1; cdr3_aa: ASSLQGAVTTDTQY
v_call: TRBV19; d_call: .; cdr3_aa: ASSTGRYDNSPLH
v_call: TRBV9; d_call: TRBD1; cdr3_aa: ASSLSSGTAYEQY